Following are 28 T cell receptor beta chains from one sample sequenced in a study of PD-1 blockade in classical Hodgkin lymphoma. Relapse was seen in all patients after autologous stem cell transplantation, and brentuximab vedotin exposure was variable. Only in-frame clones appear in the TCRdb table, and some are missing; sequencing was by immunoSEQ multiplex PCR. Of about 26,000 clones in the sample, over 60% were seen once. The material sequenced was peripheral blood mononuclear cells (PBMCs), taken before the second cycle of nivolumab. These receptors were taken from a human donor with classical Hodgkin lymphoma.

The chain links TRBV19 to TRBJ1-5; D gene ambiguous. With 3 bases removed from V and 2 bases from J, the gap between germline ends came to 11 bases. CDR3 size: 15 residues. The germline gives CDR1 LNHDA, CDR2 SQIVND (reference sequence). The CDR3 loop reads CASSIVHSGNQPQHF. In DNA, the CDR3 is TGTGCCAGTAGTATCGTTCATTCGGGCAATCAGCCCCAGCATTTT.

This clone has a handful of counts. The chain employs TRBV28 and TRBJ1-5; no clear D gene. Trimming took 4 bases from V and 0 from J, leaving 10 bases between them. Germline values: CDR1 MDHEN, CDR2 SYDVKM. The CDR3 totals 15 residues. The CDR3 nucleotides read TGTGCCAGCAGTTCGACTGATCGTAGCAATCAGCCCCAGCATTTT. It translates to CASSSTDRSNQPQHF.

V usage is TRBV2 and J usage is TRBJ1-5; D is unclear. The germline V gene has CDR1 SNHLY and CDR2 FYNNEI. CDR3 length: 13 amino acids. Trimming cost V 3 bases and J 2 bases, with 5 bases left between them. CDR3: CASSDEGNQPQHF. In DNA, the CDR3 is TGTGCCAGCAGTGACGAGGGCAATCAGCCCCAGCATTTT.

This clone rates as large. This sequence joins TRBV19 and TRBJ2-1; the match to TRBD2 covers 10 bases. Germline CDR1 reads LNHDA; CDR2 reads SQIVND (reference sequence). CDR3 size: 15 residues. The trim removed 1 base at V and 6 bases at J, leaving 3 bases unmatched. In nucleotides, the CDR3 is TGTGCCAGTAGTATAGGGGCTAGCGGGGGCAATGAGCAGTTCTTC. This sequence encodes CASSIGASGGNEQFF.

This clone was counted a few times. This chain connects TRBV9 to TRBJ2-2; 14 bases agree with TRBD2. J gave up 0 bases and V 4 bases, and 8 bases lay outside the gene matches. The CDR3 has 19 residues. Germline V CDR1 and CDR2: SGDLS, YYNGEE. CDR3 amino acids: CASSRTPTSGRANTGELFF. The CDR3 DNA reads TGTGCCAGCAGCCGAACCCCGACTAGCGGGAGGGCGAACACCGGGGAGCTGTTTTTT. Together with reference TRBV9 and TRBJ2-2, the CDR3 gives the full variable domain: DSGVTQTPKHLITATGQRVTLRCSPRSGDLSVYWYQQSLDQGLQFLIQYYNGEERAKGNILERFSAQQFPDLHSELNLSSLELGDSALYFCASSRTPTSGRANTGELFFGEGSRLTVL.

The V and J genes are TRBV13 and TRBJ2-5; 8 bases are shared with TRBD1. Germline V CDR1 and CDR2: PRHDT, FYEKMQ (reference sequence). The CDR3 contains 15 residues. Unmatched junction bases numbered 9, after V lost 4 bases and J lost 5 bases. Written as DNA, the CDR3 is TGTGCCAGCAGCTACGGACAGGGTGTGTTGGAGACCCAGTACTTC. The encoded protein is CASSYGQGVLETQYF.

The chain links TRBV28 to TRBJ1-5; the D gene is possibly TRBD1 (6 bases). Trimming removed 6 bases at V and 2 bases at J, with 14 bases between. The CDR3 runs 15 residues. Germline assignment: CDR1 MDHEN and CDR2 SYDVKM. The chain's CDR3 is CASSRPGAGNQPQHF. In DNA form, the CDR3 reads TGTGCCAGCAGCCGGCCGGGGGCGGGCAATCAGCCCCAGCATTTT. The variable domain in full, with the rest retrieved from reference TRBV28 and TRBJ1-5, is DVKVTQSSRYLVKRTGEKVFLECVQDMDHENMFWYRQDPGLGLRLIYFSYDVKMKEKGDIPEGYSVSREKKERFSLILESASTNQTSMYLCASSRPGAGNQPQHFGDGTRLSIL.

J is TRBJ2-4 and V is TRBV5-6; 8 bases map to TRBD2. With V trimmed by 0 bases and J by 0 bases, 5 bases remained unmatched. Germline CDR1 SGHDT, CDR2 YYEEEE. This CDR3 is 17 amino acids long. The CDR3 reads CASSLAAGGPAKNIQYF. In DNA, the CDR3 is TGTGCCAGCAGCTTGGCCGCGGGGGGCCCAGCCAAAAACATTCAGTACTTC.

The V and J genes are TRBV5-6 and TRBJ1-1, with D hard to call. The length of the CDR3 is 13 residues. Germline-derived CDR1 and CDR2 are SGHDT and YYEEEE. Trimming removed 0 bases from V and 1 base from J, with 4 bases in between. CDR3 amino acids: CASSLAWNTEAFF. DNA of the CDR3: TGTGCCAGCAGCTTGGCTTGGAACACTGAAGCTTTCTTT.

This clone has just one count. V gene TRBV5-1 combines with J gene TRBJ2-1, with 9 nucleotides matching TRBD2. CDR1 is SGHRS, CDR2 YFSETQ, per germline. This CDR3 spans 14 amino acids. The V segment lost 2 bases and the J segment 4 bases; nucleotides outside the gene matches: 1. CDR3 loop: CASSFGLAYNEQFF. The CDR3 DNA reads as TGCGCCAGCAGCTTCGGACTAGCGTACAATGAGCAGTTCTTC.

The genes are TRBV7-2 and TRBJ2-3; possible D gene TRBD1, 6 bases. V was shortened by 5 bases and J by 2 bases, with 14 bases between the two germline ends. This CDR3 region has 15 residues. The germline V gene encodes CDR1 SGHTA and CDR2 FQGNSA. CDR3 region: CASSAQGRTTDTQYF. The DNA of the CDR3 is TGTGCCAGCAGCGCTCAGGGGCGGACCACAGATACGCAGTATTTT.

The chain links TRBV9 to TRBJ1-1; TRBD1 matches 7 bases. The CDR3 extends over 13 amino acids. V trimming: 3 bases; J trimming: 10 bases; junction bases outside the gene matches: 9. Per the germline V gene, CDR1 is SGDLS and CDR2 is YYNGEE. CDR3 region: CASSAESGGRAFF. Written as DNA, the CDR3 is TGTGCCAGCAGCGCAGAGTCAGGGGGAAGAGCTTTCTTT. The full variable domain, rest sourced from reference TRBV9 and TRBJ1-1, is DSGVTQTPKHLITATGQRVTLRCSPRSGDLSVYWYQQSLDQGLQFLIQYYNGEERAKGNILERFSAQQFPDLHSELNLSSLELGDSALYFCASSAESGGRAFFGQGTRLTVV.

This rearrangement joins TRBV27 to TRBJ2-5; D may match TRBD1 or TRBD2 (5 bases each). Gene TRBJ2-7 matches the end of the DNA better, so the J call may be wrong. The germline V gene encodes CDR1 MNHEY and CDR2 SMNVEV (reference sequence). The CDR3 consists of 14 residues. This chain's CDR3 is CASSFRDRAYEQYF. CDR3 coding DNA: TGTGCCAGCAGTTTCCGGGACCGAGCCTACGAGCAGTACTTC.

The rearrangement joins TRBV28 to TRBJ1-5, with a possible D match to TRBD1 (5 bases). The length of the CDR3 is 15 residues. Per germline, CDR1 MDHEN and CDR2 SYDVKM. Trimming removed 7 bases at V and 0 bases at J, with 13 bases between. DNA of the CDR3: TGTGCCAGCAACGGGGCAGAATATAGCAATCAGCCCCAGCATTTT. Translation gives CASNGAEYSNQPQHF.

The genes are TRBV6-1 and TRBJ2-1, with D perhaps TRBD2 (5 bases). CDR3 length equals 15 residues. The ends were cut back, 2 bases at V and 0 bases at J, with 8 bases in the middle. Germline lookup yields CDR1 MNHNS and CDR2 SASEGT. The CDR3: CASSEWAGSYNEQFF. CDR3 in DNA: TGTGCCAGCAGTGAATGGGCGGGCTCCTACAATGAGCAGTTCTTC.

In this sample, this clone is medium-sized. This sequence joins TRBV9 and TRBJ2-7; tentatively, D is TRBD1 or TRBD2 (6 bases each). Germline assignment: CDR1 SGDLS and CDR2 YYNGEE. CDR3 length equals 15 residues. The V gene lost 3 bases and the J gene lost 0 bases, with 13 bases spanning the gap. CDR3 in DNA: TGTGCCAGCAGCGCCTACGGGGGCCACTCCTACGAGCAGTACTTC. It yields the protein CASSAYGGHSYEQYF.

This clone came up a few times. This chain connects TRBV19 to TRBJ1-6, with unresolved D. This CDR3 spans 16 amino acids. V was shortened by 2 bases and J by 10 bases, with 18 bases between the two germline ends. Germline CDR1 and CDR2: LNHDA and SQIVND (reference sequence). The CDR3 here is CASSITPEAVKSPLHF. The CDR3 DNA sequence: TGTGCCAGTAGTATAACCCCCGAGGCGGTAAAGTCACCCCTCCACTTT.

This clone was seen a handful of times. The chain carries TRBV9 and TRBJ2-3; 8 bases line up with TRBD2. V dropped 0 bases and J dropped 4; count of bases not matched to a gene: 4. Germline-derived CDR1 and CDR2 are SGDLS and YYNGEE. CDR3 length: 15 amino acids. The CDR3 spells CASSVDGRAPDTQYF. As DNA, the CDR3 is TGTGCCAGCAGCGTAGACGGGAGGGCCCCAGATACGCAGTATTTT. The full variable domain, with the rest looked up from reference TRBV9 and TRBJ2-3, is DSGVTQTPKHLITATGQRVTLRCSPRSGDLSVYWYQQSLDQGLQFLIQYYNGEERAKGNILERFSAQQFPDLHSELNLSSLELGDSALYFCASSVDGRAPDTQYFGPGTRLTVL.

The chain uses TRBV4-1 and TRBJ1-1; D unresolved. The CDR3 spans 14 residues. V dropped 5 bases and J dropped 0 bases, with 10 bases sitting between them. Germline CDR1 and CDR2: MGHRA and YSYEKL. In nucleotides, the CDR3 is TGCGCCAGCAGCGCCCACAGAATGAACACTGAAGCTTTCTTT. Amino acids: CASSAHRMNTEAFF.

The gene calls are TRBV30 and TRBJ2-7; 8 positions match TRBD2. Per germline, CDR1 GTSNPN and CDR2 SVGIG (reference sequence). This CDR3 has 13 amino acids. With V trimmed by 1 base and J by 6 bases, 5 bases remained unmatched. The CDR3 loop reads CAWSAQREFEQYF. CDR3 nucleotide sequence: TGTGCCTGGAGTGCCCAGCGGGAGTTCGAGCAGTACTTC.

CDR3 loop: CASSGQGGKRETQYF. CDR3 bases: TGTGCCAGCAGTGGACAGGGTGGGAAGAGGGAGACCCAGTACTTC. This chain uses TRBV6-1 with TRBJ2-5; TRBD1 agrees at 7 bases. Germline loops: CDR1 MNHNS, CDR2 SASEGT. V lost 4 bases, J lost 5 bases, and 10 bases stayed unmatched. The CDR3 has 15 amino acids.

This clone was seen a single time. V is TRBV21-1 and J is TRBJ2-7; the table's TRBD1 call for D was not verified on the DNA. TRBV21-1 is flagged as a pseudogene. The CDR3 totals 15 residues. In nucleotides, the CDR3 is TGTGCCAGCAGCATAGGACAGGGGGCTTATAACGAGCAGTACTTC. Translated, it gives CASSIGQGAYNEQYF.

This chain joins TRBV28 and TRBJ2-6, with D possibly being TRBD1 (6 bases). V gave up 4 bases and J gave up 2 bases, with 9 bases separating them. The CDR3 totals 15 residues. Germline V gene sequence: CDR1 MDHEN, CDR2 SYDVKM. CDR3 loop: CASSSTGTGANVLTF. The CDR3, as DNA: TGTGCCAGCAGTTCCACAGGGACTGGGGCCAACGTCCTGACTTTC.

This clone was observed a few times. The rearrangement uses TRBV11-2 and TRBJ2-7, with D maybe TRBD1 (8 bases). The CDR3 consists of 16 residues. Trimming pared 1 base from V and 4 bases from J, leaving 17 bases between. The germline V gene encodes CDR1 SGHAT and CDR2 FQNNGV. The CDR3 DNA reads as TGTGCCAGCAGCTTAGGAGGAACAGGGGGGGTGTACGAGCAGTACTTC. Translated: CASSLGGTGGVYEQYF.

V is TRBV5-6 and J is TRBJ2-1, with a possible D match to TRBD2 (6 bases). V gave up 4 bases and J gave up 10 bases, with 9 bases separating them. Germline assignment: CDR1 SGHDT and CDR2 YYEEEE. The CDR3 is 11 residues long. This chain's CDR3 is CASSGGGEQFF. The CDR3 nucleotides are TGTGCCAGCAGCGGTGGAGGGGAGCAGTTCTTC.

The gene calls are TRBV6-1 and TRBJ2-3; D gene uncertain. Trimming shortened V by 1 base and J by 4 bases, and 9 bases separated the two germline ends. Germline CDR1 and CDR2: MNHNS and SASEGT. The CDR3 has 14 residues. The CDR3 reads CASSEDPRSDTQYF. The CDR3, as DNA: TGTGCCAGCAGTGAAGACCCGCGTTCAGATACGCAGTATTTT.

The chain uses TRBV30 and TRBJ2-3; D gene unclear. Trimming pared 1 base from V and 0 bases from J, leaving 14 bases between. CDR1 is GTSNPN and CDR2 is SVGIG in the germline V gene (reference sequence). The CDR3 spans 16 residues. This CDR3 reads CAWSEGNGVSTDTQYF. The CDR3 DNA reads TGTGCCTGGAGTGAGGGCAATGGAGTTAGCACAGATACGCAGTATTTT.

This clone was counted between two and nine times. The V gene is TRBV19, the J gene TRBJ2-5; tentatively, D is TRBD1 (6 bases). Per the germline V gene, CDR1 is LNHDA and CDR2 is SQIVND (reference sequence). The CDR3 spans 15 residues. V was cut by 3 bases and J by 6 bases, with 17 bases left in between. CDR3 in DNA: TGTGCCAGTAGTATCACACATAGACAGGACAAGACCCAGTACTTC. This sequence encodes CASSITHRQDKTQYF.